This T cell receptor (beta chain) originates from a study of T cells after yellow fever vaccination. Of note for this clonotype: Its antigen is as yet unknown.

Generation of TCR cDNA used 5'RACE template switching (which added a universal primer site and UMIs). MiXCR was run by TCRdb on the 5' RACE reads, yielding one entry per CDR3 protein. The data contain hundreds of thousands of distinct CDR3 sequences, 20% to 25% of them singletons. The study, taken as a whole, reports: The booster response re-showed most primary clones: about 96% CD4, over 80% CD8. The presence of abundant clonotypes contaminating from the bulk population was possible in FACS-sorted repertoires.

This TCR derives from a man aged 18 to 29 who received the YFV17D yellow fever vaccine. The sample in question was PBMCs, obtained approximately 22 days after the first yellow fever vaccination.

CDR3 residues: CATLSLAGVGNEQFF. CDR3 coding DNA: TGTGCCACCCTCTCCCTAGCGGGGGTAGGGAATGAGCAGTTCTTC. The chain recombines TRBV12-3 or TRBV12-4 with TRBJ2-1; 10 bases agree with TRBD2. The CDR3 covers 15 residues. Losses at the gene ends were 10 bases for V and 7 bases for J; bases not matched to a gene: 13.